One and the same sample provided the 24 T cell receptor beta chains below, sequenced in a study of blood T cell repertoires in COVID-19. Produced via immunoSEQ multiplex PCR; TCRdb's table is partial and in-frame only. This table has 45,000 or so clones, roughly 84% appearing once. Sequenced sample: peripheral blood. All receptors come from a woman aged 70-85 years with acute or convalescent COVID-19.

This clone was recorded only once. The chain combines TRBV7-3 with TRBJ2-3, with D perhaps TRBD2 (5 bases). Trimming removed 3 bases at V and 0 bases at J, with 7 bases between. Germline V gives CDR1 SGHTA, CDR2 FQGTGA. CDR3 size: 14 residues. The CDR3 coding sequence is TGTGCCAGCAGCTTCCGAGGGAGCACAGATACGCAGTATTTT. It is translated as CASSFRGSTDTQYF. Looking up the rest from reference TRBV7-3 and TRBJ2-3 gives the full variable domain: GAGVSQTPSNKVTEKGKYVELRCDPISGHTALYWYRQSLGQGPEFLIYFQGTGAADDSGLPNDRFFAVRPEGSVSTLKIQRTERGDSAVYLCASSFRGSTDTQYFGPGTRLTVL.

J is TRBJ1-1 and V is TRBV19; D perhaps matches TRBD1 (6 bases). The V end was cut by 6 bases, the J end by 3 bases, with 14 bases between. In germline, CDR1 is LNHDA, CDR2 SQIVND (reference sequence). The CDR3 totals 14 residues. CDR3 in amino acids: CASRAEGGDTEAFF. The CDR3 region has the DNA TGTGCCAGTAGGGCGGAGGGGGGGGACACTGAAGCTTTCTTT.

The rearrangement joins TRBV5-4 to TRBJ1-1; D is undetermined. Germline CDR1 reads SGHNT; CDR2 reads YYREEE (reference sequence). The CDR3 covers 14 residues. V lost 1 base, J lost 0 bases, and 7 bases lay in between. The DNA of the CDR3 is TGTGCCAGCAGCTTGAGAGGTGTGAACACTGAAGCTTTCTTT. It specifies CASSLRGVNTEAFF.

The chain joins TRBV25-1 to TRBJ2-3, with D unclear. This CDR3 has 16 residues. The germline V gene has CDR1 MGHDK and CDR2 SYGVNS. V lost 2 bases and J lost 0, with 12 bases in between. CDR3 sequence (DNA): TGTGCCAGCAGTGAAGGTGGGCACCCAAGCACAGATACGCAGTATTTT. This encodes CASSEGGHPSTDTQYF.

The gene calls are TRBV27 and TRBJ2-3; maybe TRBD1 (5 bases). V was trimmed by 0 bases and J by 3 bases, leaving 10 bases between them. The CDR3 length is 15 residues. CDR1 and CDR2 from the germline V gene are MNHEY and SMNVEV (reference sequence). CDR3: CASSLSGRATDTQYF. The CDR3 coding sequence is TGTGCCAGCAGTTTATCGGGCAGGGCGACAGATACGCAGTATTTT.

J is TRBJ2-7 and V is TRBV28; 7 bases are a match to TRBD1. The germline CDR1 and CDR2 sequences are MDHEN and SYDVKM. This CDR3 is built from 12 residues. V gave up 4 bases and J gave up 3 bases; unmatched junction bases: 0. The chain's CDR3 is CASSWTGYEQYF. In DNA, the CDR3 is TGTGCCAGCAGTTGGACAGGCTACGAGCAGTACTTC.

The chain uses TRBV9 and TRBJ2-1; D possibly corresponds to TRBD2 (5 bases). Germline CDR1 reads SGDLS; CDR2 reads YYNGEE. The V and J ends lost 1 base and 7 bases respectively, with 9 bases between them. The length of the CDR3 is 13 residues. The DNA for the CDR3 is TGTGCCAGCAGCGTACTCGGGGAAAATGAGCAGTTCTTC. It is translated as CASSVLGENEQFF. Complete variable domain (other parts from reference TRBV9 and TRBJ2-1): DSGVTQTPKHLITATGQRVTLRCSPRSGDLSVYWYQQSLDQGLQFLIQYYNGEERAKGNILERFSAQQFPDLHSELNLSSLELGDSALYFCASSVLGENEQFFGPGTRLTVL.

In nucleotides, the CDR3 is TGTGCCAGCAGCGCTATGCAGGGGCAGGGTGAAAAACTGTTTTTT. Its translation: CASSAMQGQGEKLFF. The chain links TRBV5-4 to TRBJ1-4, with D tentatively TRBD1 (6 bases). Looked up from germline, CDR1 is SGHNT and CDR2 is YYREEE (reference sequence). The CDR3 sequence is 15 residues long. V was shortened by 4 bases and J by 7 bases, with 17 bases between the two germline ends.

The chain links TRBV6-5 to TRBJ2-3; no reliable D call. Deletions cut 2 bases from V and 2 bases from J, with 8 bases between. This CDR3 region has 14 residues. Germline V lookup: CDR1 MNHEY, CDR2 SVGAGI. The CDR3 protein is CASSYLTTTDTQYF. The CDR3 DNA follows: TGTGCCAGCAGTTACCTAACTACCACAGATACGCAGTATTTT.

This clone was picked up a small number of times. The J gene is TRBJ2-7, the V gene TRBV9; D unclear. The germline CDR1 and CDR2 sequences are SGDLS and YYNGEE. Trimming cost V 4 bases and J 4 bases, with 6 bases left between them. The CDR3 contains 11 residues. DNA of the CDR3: TGTGCCAGCAGCCAACTTTACGAGCAGTACTTC. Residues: CASSQLYEQYF.

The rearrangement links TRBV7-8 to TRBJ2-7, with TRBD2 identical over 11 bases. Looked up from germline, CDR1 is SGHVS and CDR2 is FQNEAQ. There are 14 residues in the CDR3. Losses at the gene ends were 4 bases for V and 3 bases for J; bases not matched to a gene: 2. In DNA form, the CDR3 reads TGTGCCAGCAGCTCCGGGACTAGCGGCTACGAGCAGTACTTC. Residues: CASSSGTSGYEQYF.

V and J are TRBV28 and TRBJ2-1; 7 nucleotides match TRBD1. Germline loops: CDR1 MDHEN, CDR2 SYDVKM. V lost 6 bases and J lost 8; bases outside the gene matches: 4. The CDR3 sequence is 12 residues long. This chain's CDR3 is CASRVTGDEQFF. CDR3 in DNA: TGTGCCAGCAGAGTTACAGGGGATGAGCAGTTCTTC.

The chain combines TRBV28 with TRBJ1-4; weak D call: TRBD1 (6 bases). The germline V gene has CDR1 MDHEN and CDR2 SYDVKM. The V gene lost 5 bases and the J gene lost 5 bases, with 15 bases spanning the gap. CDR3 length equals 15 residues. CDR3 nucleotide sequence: TGTGCCAGCAGTCCACCGGGACACCGGAATGAAAAACTGTTTTTT. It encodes CASSPPGHRNEKLFF.

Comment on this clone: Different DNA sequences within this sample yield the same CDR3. In DNA form, the CDR3 reads TGTGCCAGCTCACTAGCGGGAGTGGGCAATGAGCAGTTCTTC. Amino acids: CASSLAGVGNEQFF. V and J are TRBV18 and TRBJ2-1, with TRBD2 identical over 9 bases. The CDR3 consists of 14 residues. J lost 6 bases, V lost 4 bases, and 4 bases had no gene match. Germline-derived CDR1 and CDR2 are KGHSH and LQKENI.

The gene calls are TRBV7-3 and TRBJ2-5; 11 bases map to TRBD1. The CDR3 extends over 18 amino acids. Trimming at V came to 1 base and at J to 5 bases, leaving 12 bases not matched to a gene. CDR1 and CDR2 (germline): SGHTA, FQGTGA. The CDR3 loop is CASSLRLGTGGSLETQYF. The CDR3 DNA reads TGTGCCAGCAGCTTAAGGCTGGGGACAGGGGGTTCGCTGGAGACCCAGTACTTC.

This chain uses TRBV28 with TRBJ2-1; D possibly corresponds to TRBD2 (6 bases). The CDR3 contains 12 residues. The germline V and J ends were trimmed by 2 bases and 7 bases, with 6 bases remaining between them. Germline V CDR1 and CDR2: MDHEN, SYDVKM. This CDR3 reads CASSLGGNEQFF. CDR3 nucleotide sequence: TGTGCCAGCAGTTTAGGAGGGAATGAGCAGTTCTTC.

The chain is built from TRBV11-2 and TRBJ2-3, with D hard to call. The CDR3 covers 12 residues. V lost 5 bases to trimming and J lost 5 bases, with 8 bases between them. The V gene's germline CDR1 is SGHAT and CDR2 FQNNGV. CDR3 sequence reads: CASSISLDTQYF. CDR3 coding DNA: TGTGCCAGCAGCATTAGTCTAGATACGCAGTATTTT.

CDR3 DNA sequence: TGCGCCAGCCTCAATATAGTTTCGGCGGCAATCAATGAGCAGTTCTTC. As protein: CASLNIVSAAINEQFF. V and J are TRBV10-2 and TRBJ2-1; D not resolved. V was trimmed by 8 bases and J by 6 bases, leaving 23 bases between them. CDR3 length: 16 amino acids. Per germline, CDR1 WSHSY and CDR2 SAAADI.

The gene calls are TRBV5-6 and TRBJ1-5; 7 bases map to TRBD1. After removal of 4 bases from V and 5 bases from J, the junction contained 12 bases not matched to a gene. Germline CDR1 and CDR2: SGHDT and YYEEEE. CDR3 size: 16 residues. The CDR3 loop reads CASSRSAGGNYQPQHF. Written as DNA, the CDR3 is TGTGCCAGCAGCCGGAGCGCAGGGGGTAATTATCAGCCCCAGCATTTT.

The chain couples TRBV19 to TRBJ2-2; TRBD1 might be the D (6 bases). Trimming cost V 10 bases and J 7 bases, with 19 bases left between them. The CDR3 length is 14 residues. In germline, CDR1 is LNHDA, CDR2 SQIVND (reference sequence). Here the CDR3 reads CAISGQGSGGELFF. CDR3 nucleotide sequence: TGTGCCATCAGCGGCCAGGGGTCGGGCGGGGAGCTGTTTTTT.

The CDR3 is CASSIRGQGDTQYF. In nucleotides, the CDR3 is TGTGCCAGTAGTATCAGGGGGCAAGGAGATACGCAGTATTTT. The chain couples TRBV19 to TRBJ2-3, with TRBD1 matching over 8 bases. V gave up 3 bases and J gave up 5 bases; unmatched junction bases: 4. The CDR3 spans 14 residues. The germline CDR1 and CDR2 sequences are LNHDA and SQIVND (reference sequence).

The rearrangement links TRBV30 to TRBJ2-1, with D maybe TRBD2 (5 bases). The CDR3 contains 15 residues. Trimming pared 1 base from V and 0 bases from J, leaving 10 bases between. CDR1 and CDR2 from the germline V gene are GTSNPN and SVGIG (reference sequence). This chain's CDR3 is CAWSGLGSSYNEQFF. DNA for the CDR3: TGTGCCTGGAGTGGACTGGGGAGCTCCTACAATGAGCAGTTCTTC.

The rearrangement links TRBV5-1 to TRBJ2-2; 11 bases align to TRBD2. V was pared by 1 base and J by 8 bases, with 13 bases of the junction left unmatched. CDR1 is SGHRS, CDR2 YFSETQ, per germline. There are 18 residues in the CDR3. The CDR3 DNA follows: TGCGCCAGCAGCTTGTCCCCTAGCGGGAGGTCGGCGGGAGGGGAGCTGTTTTTT. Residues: CASSLSPSGRSAGGELFF.

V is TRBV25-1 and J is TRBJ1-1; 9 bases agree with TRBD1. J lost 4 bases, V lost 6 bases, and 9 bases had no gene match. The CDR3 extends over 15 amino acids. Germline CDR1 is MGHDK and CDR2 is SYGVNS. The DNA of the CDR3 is TGTGCCAGCAGGACGACGGGACAGGGAAGCACTGAAGCTTTCTTT. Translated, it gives CASRTTGQGSTEAFF. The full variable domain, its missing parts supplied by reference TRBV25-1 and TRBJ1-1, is EADIYQTPRYLVIGTGKKITLECSQTMGHDKMYWYQQDPGMELHLIHYSYGVNSTEKGDLSSESTVSRIRTEHFPLTLESARPSHTSQYLCASRTTGQGSTEAFFGQGTRLTVV.